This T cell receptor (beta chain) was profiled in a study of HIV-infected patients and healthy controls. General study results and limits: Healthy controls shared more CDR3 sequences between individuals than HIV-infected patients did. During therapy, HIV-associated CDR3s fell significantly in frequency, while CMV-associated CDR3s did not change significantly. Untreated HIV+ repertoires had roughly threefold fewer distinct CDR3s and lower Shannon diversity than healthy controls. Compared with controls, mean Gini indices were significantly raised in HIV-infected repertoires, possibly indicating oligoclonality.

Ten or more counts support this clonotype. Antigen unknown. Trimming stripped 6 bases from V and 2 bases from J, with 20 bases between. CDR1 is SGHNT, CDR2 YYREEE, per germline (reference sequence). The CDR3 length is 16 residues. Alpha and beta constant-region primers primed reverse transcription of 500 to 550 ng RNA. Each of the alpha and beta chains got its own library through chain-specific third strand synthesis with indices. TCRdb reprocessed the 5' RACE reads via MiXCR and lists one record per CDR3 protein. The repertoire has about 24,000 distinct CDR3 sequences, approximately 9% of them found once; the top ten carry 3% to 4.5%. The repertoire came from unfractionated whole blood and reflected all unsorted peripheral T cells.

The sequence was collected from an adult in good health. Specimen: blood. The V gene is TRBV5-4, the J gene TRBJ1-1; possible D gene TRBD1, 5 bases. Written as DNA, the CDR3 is TGTGCCAGCACTCCCCCGGGGGATCGCGAAAACACTGAAGCTTTCTTT. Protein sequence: CASTPPGDRENTEAFF.